One and the same sample provided the 8 T cell receptor beta chains below, sequenced in a study of molecular identifiers for immune sequencing clone quantification. TCRdb ran MiXCR on the PCR reads and lists one entry per CDR3 protein. The table lists approximately 670,000 distinct CDR3 sequences, nearly 20% of them singletons. The sequenced sample was naive CD8+ T cells from blood, with Jurkat cell RNA spiked in. As to subset: FACS-sorted CD8+CD4-CCR7+CD45RA+ naive T cells. These receptors were collected from a human donor in good health. Some libraries in this study had Jurkat cell RNA spiked in.

This clonotype was seen ten or more times. The chain carries TRBV5-1 and TRBJ2-3; 11 nucleotides align to TRBD2. The CDR3 loop spans 15 amino acids. From germline, CDR1 is SGHRS and CDR2 YFSETQ. The J segment lost 4 bases and the V segment lost 3 bases, leaving 4 bases of the junction unmatched. For the CDR3, the DNA is TGCGCCAGCAGCTACCTAGCGGGAGGCGCAGATACGCAGTATTTT. Translation: CASSYLAGGADTQYF.

About this clonotype: Just one base apart from a much larger clone, this may be a read error. The genes are TRBV28 and TRBJ1-6; no firm D call. V lost 3 bases, J lost 7 bases, and 13 bases lay in between. Germline loops: CDR1 MDHEN, CDR2 SYDVKM. The CDR3 is 15 residues long. The CDR3 is CASSFDGVLNSPLHF. The CDR3 nucleotides read TGTGCCAGCAGTTTCGACGGGGTTTTAAATTCACCCCTCCACTTT. The variable domain in full, completed from reference TRBV28 and TRBJ1-6, reads DVKVTQSSRYLVKRTGEKVFLECVQDMDHENMFWYRQDPGLGLRLIYFSYDVKMKEKGDIPEGYSVSREKKERFSLILESASTNQTSMYLCASSFDGVLNSPLHFGNGTRLTVT.

This clonotype occurred many times. The V call is TRBV7-2, the J call TRBJ2-3; D tentatively fits TRBD1 or TRBD2 (5 bases each). The germline V gene has CDR1 SGHTA and CDR2 FQGNSA. The CDR3 is 13 residues long. The V gene lost 4 bases and the J gene lost 6 bases, with 11 bases spanning the gap. For the CDR3, the DNA is TGTGCCAGCAGCTCCCAGGGACCGGATACGCAGTATTTT. Protein: CASSSQGPDTQYF.

The V and J genes are TRBV5-4 and TRBJ2-7; 8 positions agree with TRBD1. V shed 4 bases and J 2 bases; nucleotides not matched to a gene: 11. This CDR3 is built from 16 residues. Germline assignment: CDR1 SGHNT and CDR2 YYREEE (reference sequence). Here the CDR3 reads CASSQDSRTGTYEQYF. CDR3 in DNA: TGTGCCAGCAGCCAAGACTCCCGGACAGGGACCTACGAGCAGTACTTC.

This clonotype has only a few counts. The genes are TRBV27 and TRBJ2-1, with 8 nucleotides matching TRBD2. CDR3 length: 13 residues. Germline V gene sequence: CDR1 MNHEY, CDR2 SMNVEV (reference sequence). The V and J ends lost 3 bases and 13 bases, in that order; junction bases with no gene match: 8. The CDR3 DNA is TGTGCCAGCAGTTTCGGAACGGGAGGGCCCCAGTTCTTC. Translating it yields CASSFGTGGPQFF.

On this clonotype itself: A much larger clone lies one base from this, so it may be a read error. This CDR3 fails to terminate in the conserved phenylalanine or tryptophan, so it likely reflects a read error. The chain couples TRBV29-1 to TRBJ2-7; D is ambiguous. Trimming left V 4 bases short and J 3 bases short, with 10 bases between. Germline V gives CDR1 SQVTM, CDR2 ANQGSEA. This CDR3 spans 12 amino acids. CDR3 sequence reads: CSVALGIYEQYY. The CDR3 coding sequence is TGCAGCGTTGCTCTGGGGATCTACGAGCAGTACTAC.

This clonotype was counted at least ten times. The chain joins TRBV29-1 to TRBJ2-1, with 11 bases identical to TRBD2. Germline V gene data show CDR1 as SQVTM and CDR2 as ANQGSEA. The CDR3 runs to 14 residues. Trimming cost V 6 bases and J 6 bases; bases outside gene matches: 7. The CDR3 sequence: CSVTGTSGPNEQFF. Written as DNA, the CDR3 is TGCAGCGTGACCGGGACTAGCGGACCCAATGAGCAGTTCTTC.

Points on this clonotype: This could be a read error, since a much larger clone is one nucleotide away. The chain links TRBV20-1 to TRBJ2-3; tentative D call: TRBD2 (6 bases). The CDR3 is 14 residues long. Germline lookup yields CDR1 DFQATT and CDR2 SNEGSKA (reference sequence). DNA of the CDR3: TGCAGTGCTAGCGGGACTCTCCGCACAGATAGGCAGTATTTT. Protein product: CSASGTLRTDRQYF.